This T cell receptor beta chain was sequenced for a study of blood T cell repertoires in COVID-19. For the study at large: The samples span acute and convalescent COVID-19 from the United States, Italy and Spain.

This CDR3 has 14 amino acids. Germline values: CDR1 SQVTM, CDR2 ANQGSEA. Trimming took 5 bases from V and 6 from J; bases not matched to a gene: 9. Measured with immunoSEQ multiplex PCR; TCRdb has only the in-frame clones, and not every one. The sample contains under 200,000 clones, 75% to 90% of which appear only once. This sequence joins TRBV29-1 and TRBJ2-1; 8 bases align to TRBD2. This TCR came from a woman in her thirties or forties with acute or convalescent COVID-19. Sequenced sample: peripheral blood. CDR3 DNA: TGCAGCGTTATCCCCGGGACTAGTATCAATGAGCAGTTCTTC. Translated, it gives CSVIPGTSINEQFF.